Listed below are T cell receptor beta chains from one sample, sequenced in a study of long-term antiretroviral therapy in people with HIV. The assay was immunoSEQ multiplex PCR, and TCRdb's table has in-frame clones only and misses some. The sample shows tens of thousands of clones, 82% of them seen only once. Sequenced here: unsorted PBMCs, sampled 0.6 years after starting antiretroviral therapy. Receptor source: a man aged 18 to 30 with HIV. Each CDR3 is given with its conserved first and last residue. Each record gives: V gene, clone size, J gene, D gene, CDR3 protein, CDR3 DNA. A D gene is named only where the DNA matches it firmly. Clone sizes are given selectively: once, few, many, or a class where the clone is expanded.

>TRBV5-6|.|TRBJ1-2|.
CASTQTVQGYTF
TGTGCCAGCACCCAGACAGTCCAAGGCTACACCTTC
>TRBV11-2|once|TRBJ1-2|TRBD1
CASRSDRGLGYTF
TGTGCCAGCAGATCAGACAGGGGGCTAGGCTACACCTTC
>TRBV28|.|TRBJ2-5|TRBD2
CASSPLVSAGEETQYF
TGTGCCAGCAGTCCCCTTGTTTCAGCGGGAGAAGAGACCCAGTACTTC
>TRBV7-9|.|TRBJ2-5|TRBD2
CASSPVVAGARVTQYF
TGTGCCAGCAGCCCCGTGGTAGCGGGAGCAAGAGTGACCCAGTACTTC
>TRBV7-2|.|TRBJ2-7|.
CASSRTSLMYEQYF
TGTGCCAGCAGTCGTACTAGTCTCATGTACGAGCAGTACTTC
>TRBV5-1|.|TRBJ2-7|.
CASSRTADGTYEQYF
TGCGCCAGCAGCCGGACAGCCGACGGCACCTACGAGCAGTACTTC
>TRBV5-4|.|TRBJ1-2|.
CASSIRQGIDGYTF
TGTGCCAGCAGCATCAGGCAGGGGATAGATGGCTACACCTTC
>TRBV7-9|.|TRBJ1-2|.
CASSLGPDVDGYTF
TGTGCCAGCAGCTTAGGGCCAGACGTCGATGGCTACACCTTC
>TRBV4-3|.|TRBJ2-7|.
CASSQEWGQTFSYEQYF
TGCGCCAGCAGCCAAGAGTGGGGGCAGACGTTCTCCTACGAGCAGTACTTC
>TRBV19|few|TRBJ2-7|.
CASSAGTVYEQYF
TGTGCCAGTAGTGCCGGGACCGTCTACGAGCAGTACTTC
>TRBV27|.|TRBJ1-5|TRBD1
CASKPRDRDYQPQHF
TGTGCCAGCAAGCCGCGGGACAGGGACTATCAGCCCCAGCATTTT
>TRBV5-1|.|TRBJ2-7|TRBD1
CASSLVITGTGNEQYF
TGCGCCAGCAGCTTGGTGATAACCGGGACAGGGAACGAGCAGTACTTC
>TRBV19|few|TRBJ1-2|TRBD1
CAASPTGAYGYTF
TGTGCCGCCTCCCCAACAGGGGCTTATGGCTACACCTTC